Listed here are 2 T cell receptor beta chains from one sample, sequenced in a study of blood T cell repertoires in COVID-19. Generated by immunoSEQ multiplex PCR, the TCRdb table keeps only in-frame clones and is missing some. The profile covers over 65,000 clones, with 85% appearing a single time and under 20% taken by the ten largest. The sequencing sample was made of peripheral blood. Every receptor here comes from a man at least 80 years old with active or convalescent COVID-19.

This chain links TRBV2 with TRBJ1-3; D is unclear. Germline loops: CDR1 SNHLY, CDR2 FYNNEI. V shed 6 bases and J shed 0 bases, with 15 bases lying between them. This CDR3 is built from 16 residues. Written as DNA, the CDR3 is TGTGCCAGCAGCGGCCAACAGCTCGTCTCTGGAAACACCATATATTTT. Encoded protein: CASSGQQLVSGNTIYF.

CDR3 residues: CASSQGVGYEKLFF. The CDR3 coding sequence is TGCGCCAGCAGCCAAGGGGTCGGGTATGAAAAACTGTTTTTT. The chain is built from TRBV4-1 and TRBJ1-4; D is uncertain. Germline CDR1 reads MGHRA; CDR2 reads YSYEKL. The CDR3 spans 14 residues. The germline V and J ends were trimmed by 1 base and 6 bases, with 9 bases remaining between them.